The clone carrying this T cell receptor (beta chain) was detected only once. The protocol was immunoSEQ multiplex PCR, while the TCRdb copy is restricted to in-frame clones and leaves out a portion. This sample has some 120,000 clones, with 60% to 80% found just once. This sample was included in a study of blood T cell repertoires in COVID-19. The length of the CDR3 is 16 residues. Germline V gene lookup returns CDR1 SGHNT and CDR2 YYREEE (reference sequence). With 0 bases clipped from V and 3 bases from J, the junction kept 7 bases outside the gene matches. Material: peripheral blood. The rearrangement joins TRBV5-4 to TRBJ2-7, with 9 positions matching TRBD1. This TCR derives from a human donor in a cohort sampled during active COVID-19. The CDR3, as DNA: TGTGCCAGCAGCTTGGGCGGTTCGGGACAGGGCTACGAGCAGTACTTC. This encodes CASSLGGSGQGYEQYF.